Detailed here is one TCR beta chain. The sample belongs to a study of blood T cell repertoires in COVID-19. Whole-study context: Samples taken during acute and convalescent COVID-19 were collected in the United States, Italy and Spain.

Cohorts were determined from participant-reported clinical history. Per the study methods: Amplification from reference gene primers served as the basis for estimated nucleated cell counts. Assay: immunoSEQ multiplex PCR; the TCRdb copy retains only in-frame clones and omits some. V and J calls and clone size are those listed in that table; D and trimming were worked out from the DNA. The profile shows 220,000 or so clones, about four fifths of them singletons. Trimming at V came to 0 bases and at J to 3 bases, leaving 4 bases not matched to a gene. This CDR3 spans 15 amino acids. From germline, CDR1 is SGHTA and CDR2 FQGTGA.

Material for sequencing was PBMCs or T cells enriched from blood (not recorded which). The gene calls are TRBV7-3 and TRBJ2-7; TRBD2 matches 8 bases. The clonotype comes from a woman aged 40 to 50 with acute COVID-19. The chain's CDR3 is CASSLTSGEIYEQYF. CDR3 coding DNA: TGTGCCAGCAGCTTAACTAGCGGGGAGATCTACGAGCAGTACTTC.